One T cell receptor beta chain is described in this entry. What antigen it recognizes has not been identified. Base qualities are not recorded, but no much larger clone differs from it by a single base. Via the germline V gene (reference sequence), CDR1 is MNHEY and CDR2 SMNVEV. V drops 3 bases and J drops 2 bases, leaving 11 bases in between. Reading from cysteine to phenylalanine, the CDR3 counts 14 amino acids. Kept here is only the CDR3 DNA, which spans 42 bases and is read in frame from base 1. Sequencing relied on an Illumina HiSeq 1500. TCRdb reworked the public reads: Q25 trimming with fastp, MiXCR clone assembly, productive beta chains retained. Rows with one shared CDR3 protein collapse into an entry with the most common genes and DNA. The sample has about 85,000 distinct CDR3 sequences on record, more than 40% of them singletons. The ten largest clones capture more than 85% of the sample.

This specimen belongs to a study of T cell repertoires in cytomegalovirus infection (dated by TCRdb to about 2019). Background on the whole study: Alongside well-studied HLA-B-restricted epitopes, the peptide stimulations were aimed at recently identified HLA-C-restricted CMV epitopes, whose presentation resists viral immunomodulation. Because public TCR beta signatures pointed to carriage of CMV infection together with the matching HLA type, the HLA type of each donor mattered for the analysis. Here is what the overall study found, with its caveats: In both this cohort and an independent cohort of more than 350 donors, the cumulative frequency of public TCR beta family members distinguished carriers of CMV infection plus the relevant HLA type. The ex vivo response was dominated by HLA-C-restricted CMV-specific TCR beta clonotypes, which also provided the single most frequent clonotype in two of eight donors.

Reading the label with the study, this specimen's treatment or condition is: in vitro stimulation with specific CMV peptide epitopes to enrich CMV-specific T cells. The specimen was CD8+ T cells from cultured PBMCs, collected from culture after CMV antigen stimulation. The chain links TRBV27 with TRBJ2-7; TRBD1 is possibly the D segment (5 matching bases). The receptor comes from a human donor in good health (CMV status not recorded). Some clones in this sample may be carry-over from other donors' samples. DNA sequence: TGTGCCAGCAGTTTGAAGGGGCGGACCTACGAGCAGTACTTC. Its product reads: CASSLKGRTYEQYF.